This T cell receptor (beta chain) was sequenced in a study of cytomegalovirus exposure and HLA in healthy donors (dated by TCRdb to about 2017). Regarding the research as a whole: According to an earlier analysis of 550 to 750 of the donors, about 179 million T cells yielded 90 million to 130 million unique TCR beta sequences and roughly 280 Gb of sequence data. Approximately 310 gigabases of sequencing data and approximately 85 million unique TCR sequences were included in an early release covering about 600 HLA-typed donors. The genetic ancestry cluster associated with self-reported Caucasian donors included about four fifths of the roughly 400 genotyped donors. The study was designed to test whether signatures of past pathogen exposure could be identified by cataloging public T cell receptors. The T cell repertoires of 666 subjects were profiled by immunosequencing and related to cytomegalovirus serostatus. In addition to the first cohort of 500 to 850 subjects, a separate validation cohort of 130 or so different subjects was used. To predict cytomegalovirus infection status, the study combined high-throughput TCR immunosequencing, statistical association of individual TCRs with disease status, and machine learning. A later analysis re-examined previously published TCR beta repertoires from 610 or so donors and added high-resolution HLA genotyping to investigate patterns of TCR occurrence. In the later analysis, no new phenotypic data were used to find candidate immune exposures; instead, reliance was placed on TCR beta sequences and their occurrence across donors. An earlier analysis of 587 of the donors applied high-throughput TCR beta sequencing to assess whether each TCR beta V gene segment acted as functional or pseudogenic. Donor age, sex, ethnicity and CMV serostatus were collected together with the repertoire data. A later genetic analysis took genome-wide SNP genotypes for about 55% of the 666 donors and used that subset as a discovery cohort. All discovery cohort repertoires had been generated using a single sequencing platform. HLA typing included class I and class II loci at four-digit resolution. Typing coverage differed by locus: A, B, C, DRB1 and DQB1 were typed in about 629-640 donors, DQA1 in 522, DPA1 in 600 to 610, and DPB1 in 400 to 480. About five DR-DQ haplotypes were treated as single units for association and clustering because of strong linkage in the cohort. On average, approximately 250,000 unique TCR beta nucleotide sequences were sequenced per donor among a few hundred genotyped donors of the cohort, with 15% to 20% of those sequences being non-productive.

Library creation used the immunoSEQ multiplex PCR assay. A mixture of 60 forward primers for TCR Vbeta segments and 13 reverse primers for TCR Jbeta segments was used in the multiplex PCR. The CDR3 region of rearranged TCR beta genes was amplified from genomic DNA by a multiplex PCR assay. Amplified TCR beta libraries were sequenced as 87-base-pair reads on the Illumina HiSeq System. The original pipeline was this. A later analysis counted about 80 million unique TCR beta chains across the 600 to 850 repertoires, and 9.5 million to 11 million of these chains were shared by at least two donors. Raw reads were error-corrected and collapsed into unique sequences with a nearest-neighbor algorithm that merged closely related sequences to remove PCR and sequencing errors. V, D and J gene segments were assigned by aligning CDR3 sequences to IMGT reference sequences. For a sequence to be retained, a match of at least six nucleotides was required to both a V gene segment and a J gene segment. Rearrangements were called productive when the CDR3 lacked stop codons and stayed in frame with V and J; all others were non-productive. Following IMGT convention, CDR3 was defined as the stretch from the second conserved V-encoded cysteine to the conserved J-encoded phenylalanine. Sequences without an unambiguous match to a single V gene segment were excluded from the earlier analysis of a few hundred of the donors. An earlier analysis of fewer than 750 of the donors classified V segments as functional when productive rearrangements were above 56.7% and as segregating when the standard deviation between donors was above 5%. A statistical classification framework was developed to diagnose cytomegalovirus status using the catalog of TCR beta chain sequences. A later analysis assigned V and J genes by comparing TCR nucleotide sequences with IMGT/GENE-DB human TR gene sequences. A later analysis assigned CDR3 sequences and most-parsimonious VDJ recombination scenarios with the TCRdist pipeline. In a later analysis, each TCR beta chain was defined by its CDR3 amino acid sequence together with its V-gene family, and reads lacking a unique V-gene family were excluded. As a way to deal with suspected cross-contamination and a sequencing artifact, a later analysis dropped more than 500 nucleotide sequences that were highly shared and had low generation probability. For each public chain, a later analysis derived a clonal expansion index from normalized ranks of inferred template counts within each repertoire. In a later analysis, generation probabilities were computed with a VDJ recombination model fitted to out-of-frame rearrangements, and the resulting probabilities were checked against IGoR. A later analysis scored TCR-TCR, TCR-HLA and TCR-CMV co-occurrence with hypergeometric tests, applying a repertoire-size bias correction to TCR pairs. To estimate false discovery rates, a later analysis permuted the HLA or CMV assignments 20 times. In a later analysis, co-occurring TCRs were grouped with DBSCAN, and TCRdist sequence similarity was added when clustering was performed within HLA-allele-positive subsets. Repertoires with fewer than 30,000 or more than 120,000 public chains were left out of co-occurrence clustering, as were five repertoires with anomalous nucleotide sharing. TCRdb re-hosts the immuneACCESS table, in-frame sequences only. Its copies lack some clones; in the studies checked, an unresolved V gene accounts for under half of them, and the cause for the rest is not known. V, J and clone size are taken as reported in that table, and D and trimming were inferred from the DNA itself. The sample data list over 95,000 clones, and 74% of these were observed just once. The ten largest clones capture approximately 1.9% of the sample.

The CDR3 runs 13 amino acids, cysteine and phenylalanine included. Of all the DNA, just the CDR3 is kept, 39 bases in frame from base 1. The CDR1 and CDR2 encoded by the germline V gene (reference sequence) are MNHNY and SVGAGI. Trimming takes 11 bases off V and 4 bases off J; junction bases not matched to a gene: 8. What the study reported, not specific to this receptor: Correlated functional status among segregating V segments might reflect linkage disequilibrium, but an unknown experimental factor could not be ruled out. In an earlier analysis of 587 of the donors, most TCR beta V segments appeared in productive rearrangements about 90% or about 30% of the time, broadly matching IMGT annotations. The classifier was reported to diagnose cytomegalovirus status with high specificity and sensitivity in both the original cohort and the validation cohort. According to a later analysis, TCR association rates differed among HLA loci, with DRB1 alleles showing the most associated TCRs and HLA-C alleles showing the fewest. In a later analysis, HLA-associated TCR beta chains were found to be more clonally expanded and to have lower generation probabilities than equally common non-associated chains. In a later genetic analysis, a missense DCLRE1C variant was associated with V-gene and J-gene trimming of TCR beta chains, and the association was replicated in an independent cohort. A later genetic analysis reported fewer N-insertions in productive TCRs among donors in an Asian-associated ancestry cluster than the roughly 650-donor mean. In a later analysis, 15,000 to 20,000 TCR beta sequences were associated with specific HLA alleles at a false discovery rate of 0.05. A further reported finding was that TCR beta sequences accurately predicted the HLA-A and HLA-B alleles for most subjects in the first cohort. The only immune exposure information available for the cohort was CMV serostatus. A few of the identified cytomegalovirus-associated TCR beta chains were confirmed in vitro to be specific for cytomegalovirus antigens. A later analysis found that most CMV-associated TCR beta chains appeared HLA-restricted, with HLA associations seemingly driven largely by CMV exposure. Because counts were too low, some 16 rarely observed V segments, including chromosome 9 orphons, were excluded from the earlier analysis of around 640 of the donors. Most TCR sequences were seen in very few donors, while some public TCRs were found in many individuals. Because the 87-base-pair reads could not distinguish some IMGT-functional V segments, including TRBV6-2 and TRBV6-3, those segments were excluded. A later analysis reported that several top co-occurrence clusters appeared linked to parvovirus B19, influenza, CMV and Epstein-Barr virus. When HLA alleles, especially DR and DQ, strongly co-occurred, attributing TCR associations to individual alleles was difficult. The sequencing pipeline was judged likely to have produced a cluster of highly shared sequence variants as a technical artifact. Only TCR beta chains were sequenced in this cohort, and the absence of alpha or paired-chain data limited detectable features. Because HLA typing was unavailable for some donors at each locus, only the typed subset was used in association tests. According to the authors, the approach could potentially be generalized to other disease states and immunological phenotypes. In the study, approximately 160 TCR beta chains were listed as associated with cytomegalovirus. The presence/absence analyses assumed that sequencing depth was roughly uniform across donors, and that assumption may not be true.

Remarks on this clone: There is no known antigen for this receptor. No base quality information exists; no much larger clone differs at one position.

The cohort consisted of more than 650 healthy bone marrow donors. Cohort members were all nominally healthy when sampled, although unrecorded immune exposures were likely present. Of the roughly 700 cohort members, nearly 300 had a positive CMV serostatus and about 360 had a negative one, while no CMV serostatus was recorded for the donor. Each donor provided a peripheral blood sample, and peripheral blood mononuclear cells were used for TCR beta sequencing. The Qiagen DNeasy Blood Extraction Kit was used to extract genomic DNA from the blood cell samples. This clonotype originated in a human donor in good health. Sequenced material: PBMCs. The chain is assembled from TRBV6-6 and TRBJ1-5; TRBD1 matches 7 bases in the middle. CDR3 loop: CASHRGLNQPQHF. The nucleotides are TGTGCCTCCCACAGGGGATTAAATCAGCCCCAGCATTTT.